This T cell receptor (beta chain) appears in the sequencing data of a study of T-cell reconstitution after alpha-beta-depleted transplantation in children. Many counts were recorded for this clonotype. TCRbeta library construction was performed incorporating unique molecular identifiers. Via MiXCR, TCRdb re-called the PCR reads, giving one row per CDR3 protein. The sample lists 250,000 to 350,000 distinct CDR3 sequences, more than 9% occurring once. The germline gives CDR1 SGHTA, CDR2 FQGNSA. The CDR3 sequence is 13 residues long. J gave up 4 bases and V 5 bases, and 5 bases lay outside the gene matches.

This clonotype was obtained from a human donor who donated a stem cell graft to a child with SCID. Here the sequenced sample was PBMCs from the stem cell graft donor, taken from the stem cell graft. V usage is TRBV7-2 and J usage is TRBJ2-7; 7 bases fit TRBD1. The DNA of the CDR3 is TGTGCCAGCAGCCCCTCAGGGGGTTACGAGCAGTACTTC. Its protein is CASSPSGGYEQYF. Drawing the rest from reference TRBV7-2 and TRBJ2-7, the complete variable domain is GAGVSQSPSNKVTEKGKDVELRCDPISGHTALYWYRQSLGQGLEFLIYFQGNSAPDKSGLPSDRFSAERTGGSVSTLTIQRTQQEDSAVYLCASSPSGGYEQYFGPGTRLTVT.